These T cell receptor beta chains were read from a single sample in a study of Tregs in tolerant kidney transplant recipients. Profiling relied on immunoSEQ multiplex PCR, and the TCRdb table lists in-frame clones only, not all of them. This sample has about 56,000 clones, with about four fifths found just once. Sequences were obtained from CD4+ T cells from blood. Every receptor here comes from a human donor in good health. Both conserved end residues are part of each CDR3. The order of the fields is clone size, V gene, J gene, D gene, CDR3 protein, CDR3 DNA. A D gene is named only where the DNA matches it firmly. For some rows the clone size is stated as once, few or many, or as a class when expanded; others skip it.

clone size: -; V gene: TRBV7-9; J gene: TRBJ1-3; D gene: -; CDR3 protein: CASSLAGGNTIYF; CDR3 DNA: TGTGCCAGCAGCTTAGCAGGTGGAAACACCATATATTTT
clone size: few; V gene: TRBV7-2; J gene: TRBJ2-5; D gene: -; CDR3 protein: CASSTFGAGVGETQYF; CDR3 DNA: TGTGCCAGCAGCACATTCGGGGCCGGGGTAGGGGAGACCCAGTACTTC
clone size: -; V gene: TRBV14; J gene: TRBJ2-3; D gene: -; CDR3 protein: CASSQWGRSIGDTQYF; CDR3 DNA: TGTGCCAGCAGCCAGTGGGGGAGGTCCATTGGAGATACGCAGTATTTT
clone size: -; V gene: TRBV7-9; J gene: TRBJ2-5; D gene: TRBD1; CDR3 protein: CASSLGDRLQETQYF; CDR3 DNA: TGTGCCAGTAGCCTGGGGGACAGACTACAAGAGACCCAGTACTTC
clone size: -; V gene: TRBV28; J gene: TRBJ2-2; D gene: -; CDR3 protein: CASTRSWELFF; CDR3 DNA: TGTGCCAGCACCAGGTCGTGGGAGCTGTTTTTT
clone size: few; V gene: TRBV4-3; J gene: TRBJ1-4; D gene: TRBD1; CDR3 protein: CASSRTGGSDGEKLFF; CDR3 DNA: TGCGCCAGCAGCCGTACAGGGGGGAGTGACGGTGAAAAACTGTTTTTT
clone size: once; V gene: TRBV28; J gene: TRBJ2-7; D gene: TRBD2; CDR3 protein: CASSLPSGSSYEQYF; CDR3 DNA: TGTGCCAGCAGTTTACCTAGCGGTAGCTCCTACGAGCAGTACTTC
clone size: -; V gene: TRBV4-1; J gene: TRBJ2-7; D gene: TRBD2; CDR3 protein: CASSQDSSGKIEQYF; CDR3 DNA: TGCGCCAGCAGCCAAGACTCTAGCGGGAAGATTGAGCAGTACTTC
clone size: -; V gene: TRBV5-6; J gene: TRBJ1-2; D gene: TRBD1; CDR3 protein: CASSSNPTGWNYGYTF; CDR3 DNA: TGTGCCAGCAGCTCAAATCCGACAGGGTGGAACTATGGCTACACCTTC
clone size: few; V gene: TRBV5-1; J gene: TRBJ1-1; D gene: -; CDR3 protein: CASSPSSMNTEAFF; CDR3 DNA: TGCGCCAGCAGCCCCAGTTCCATGAACACTGAAGCTTTCTTT
clone size: -; V gene: TRBV9; J gene: TRBJ1-5; D gene: -; CDR3 protein: CASSVGGSNQPQHF; CDR3 DNA: TGTGCCAGCAGCGTAGGCGGTAGCAATCAGCCCCAGCATTTT
clone size: once; V gene: TRBV30; J gene: TRBJ2-2; D gene: -; CDR3 protein: CAWNIGNTGELFF; CDR3 DNA: TGTGCCTGGAATATCGGGAACACCGGGGAGCTGTTTTTT